The clone carrying this T cell receptor (beta chain) was picked up a small number of times. Its matching antigen is unknown. The sample comes from a study of CD8 T cells in ankylosing spondylitis. CDR3 length: 16 amino acids. Unmatched junction bases numbered 8, after V lost 5 bases and J lost 6 bases. Regarding the study as a whole: Earlier studies detected some motif variants in reactive arthritis synovial fluid and blood. Disease-linked clones proved CD8+ and comparatively uncommon in peripheral blood. Seemingly characteristic of ankylosing spondylitis blood was a TCR beta motif consisting of fewer than 10 highly homologous variants. Matched ankylosing spondylitis synovial fluid reportedly showed significant enrichment of disease-linked clones.

Researchers built TCR beta libraries using quantitative 5'-RACE with molecular barcodes. TCRdb used MiXCR to reprocess the 5' RACE reads, holding one entry per CDR3 protein. The data hold roughly 700,000 distinct CDR3 sequences, with 19% observed a single time. The chain is built from TRBV12-3 or TRBV12-4 and TRBJ2-2, with TRBD2 identical over 11 bases. This TCR derives from a male donor with ankylosing spondylitis. Material: blood, either unsorted or a sorted T cell fraction (not recorded which). CDR3 protein: CASSLLAGVLSGELFF. CDR3 in DNA: TGTGCCAGCAGTCTACTAGCGGGAGTTTTGTCCGGGGAGCTGTTTTTT.